The T cell receptor (beta chain) described here comes from a study of cytomegalovirus exposure and HLA in healthy donors. This CDR3 spans 16 amino acids. V lost 5 bases and J lost 8; bases outside the gene matches: 13. The germline V gene has CDR1 SGHAT and CDR2 FQNNGV. Study-wide findings and caveats: Roughly 170 TCR beta chains were listed as cytomegalovirus-associated. The analysis excluded some indistinguishable V segments, including TRBV6-2 and TRBV6-3.

With regard to this clone: Its antigen is as yet unknown.

These donors, healthy bone marrow donors, were studied. 60 Vbeta and 13 Jbeta primers were used in PCR. The authors' processing: Unique TCR beta chains totaled 65 million to 95 million in a later count, with roughly 10 million of them shared. Clones were read by immunoSEQ multiplex PCR, and TCRdb kept only the in-frame ones, dropping some. From that table come the V and J calls and clone size; the DNA was used to work out D and trimming. Among about 90,000 clones listed, approximately 64% were seen once. The sequencing input was PBMCs. V gene TRBV11-2 combines with J gene TRBJ1-4; 8 bases match TRBD1. This receptor was taken from a woman between 45 and 65 years old in good health and CMV-seropositive. CDR3 sequence (DNA): TGTGCCAGCAGCCAAGGGCTACAGGGGGGAATCGAAAAACTGTTTTTT. Translation: CASSQGLQGGIEKLFF.